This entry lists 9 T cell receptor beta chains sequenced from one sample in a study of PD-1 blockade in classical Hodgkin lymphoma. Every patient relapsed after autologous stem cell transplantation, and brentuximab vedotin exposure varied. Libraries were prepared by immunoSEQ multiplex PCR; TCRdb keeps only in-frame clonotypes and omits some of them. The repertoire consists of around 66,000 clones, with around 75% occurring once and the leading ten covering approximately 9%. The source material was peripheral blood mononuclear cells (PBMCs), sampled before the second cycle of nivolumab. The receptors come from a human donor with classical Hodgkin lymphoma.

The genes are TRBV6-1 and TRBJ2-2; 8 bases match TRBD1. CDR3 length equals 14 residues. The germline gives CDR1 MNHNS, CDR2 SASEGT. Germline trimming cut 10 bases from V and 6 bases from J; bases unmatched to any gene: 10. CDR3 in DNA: TGTGCCACTCGGACAGGGTTGGTTGCCGGGGAGCTGTTTTTT. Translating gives CATRTGLVAGELFF.

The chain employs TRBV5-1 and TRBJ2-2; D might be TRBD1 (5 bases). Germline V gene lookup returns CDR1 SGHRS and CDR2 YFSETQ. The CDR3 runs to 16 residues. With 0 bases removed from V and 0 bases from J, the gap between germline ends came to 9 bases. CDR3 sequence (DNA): TGCGCCAGCAGCTTGGGGTCAGGGTCGAACACCGGGGAGCTGTTTTTT. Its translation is CASSLGSGSNTGELFF.

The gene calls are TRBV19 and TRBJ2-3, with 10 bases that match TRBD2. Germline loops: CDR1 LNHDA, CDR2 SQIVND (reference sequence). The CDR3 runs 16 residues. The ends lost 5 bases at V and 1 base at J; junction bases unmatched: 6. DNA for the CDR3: TGTGCCAGTAGTTCGGTCGGGACTAGCGGCACAGATACGCAGTATTTT. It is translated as CASSSVGTSGTDTQYF. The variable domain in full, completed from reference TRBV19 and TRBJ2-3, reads DGGITQSPKYLFRKEGQNVTLSCEQNLNHDAMYWYRQDPGQGLRLIYYSQIVNDFQKGDIAEGYSVSREKKESFPLTVTSAQKNPTAFYLCASSSVGTSGTDTQYFGPGTRLTVL.

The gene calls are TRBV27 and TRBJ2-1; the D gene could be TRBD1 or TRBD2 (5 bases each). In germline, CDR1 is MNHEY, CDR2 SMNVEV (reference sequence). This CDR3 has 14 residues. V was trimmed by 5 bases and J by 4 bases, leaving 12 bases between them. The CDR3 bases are TGTGCCAGCAGTGCCGGGACCGAATACAATGAGCAGTTCTTC. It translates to CASSAGTEYNEQFF.

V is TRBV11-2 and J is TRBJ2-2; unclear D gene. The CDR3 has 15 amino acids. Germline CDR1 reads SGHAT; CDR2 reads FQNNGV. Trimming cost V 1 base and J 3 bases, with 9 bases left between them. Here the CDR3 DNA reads TGTGCCAGCAGCTTAGTTGGGCTCTACACCGGGGAGCTGTTTTTT. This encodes CASSLVGLYTGELFF.

CDR3 bases: TGTGCCTGGAGCAGGTGGGGACAGGGTTGGTCTGGGGCCAACGTCCTGACTTTC. Its translation is CAWSRWGQGWSGANVLTF. The J gene is TRBJ2-6, the V gene TRBV30, with TRBD1 matching over 9 bases. J gave up 1 base and V 3 bases, and 10 bases lay outside the gene matches. The CDR3 loop spans 18 amino acids. Per the germline V gene, CDR1 is GTSNPN and CDR2 is SVGIG (reference sequence).

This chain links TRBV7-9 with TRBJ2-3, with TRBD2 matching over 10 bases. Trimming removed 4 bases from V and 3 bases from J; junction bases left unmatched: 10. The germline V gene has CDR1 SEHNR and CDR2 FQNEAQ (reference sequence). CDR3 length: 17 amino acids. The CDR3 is CASSSQQAGGRTDTQYF. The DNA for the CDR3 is TGTGCCAGCAGCTCGCAGCAAGCGGGAGGGAGGACAGATACGCAGTATTTT.

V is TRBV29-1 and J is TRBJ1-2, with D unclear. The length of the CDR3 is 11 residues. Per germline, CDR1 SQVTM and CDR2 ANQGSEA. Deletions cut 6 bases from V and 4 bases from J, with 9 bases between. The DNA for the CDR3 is TGCAGCGTGGCGGGAATCTATGGCTACACCTTC. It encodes CSVAGIYGYTF.

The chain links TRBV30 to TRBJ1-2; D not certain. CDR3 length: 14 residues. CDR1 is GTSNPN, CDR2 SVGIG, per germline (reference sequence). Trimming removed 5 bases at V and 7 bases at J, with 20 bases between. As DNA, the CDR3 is TGTGCCTGGGTGTCCGGCCTCGTGATTGCTGGCTACACCTTC. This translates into CAWVSGLVIAGYTF.